Sequencing of this T cell receptor (beta chain) was carried out in a study of control samples from healthy donors and cancer patients. The method was immunoSEQ multiplex PCR; TCRdb's version includes in-frame clones alone and lacks a portion of them. The repertoire consists of about 120,000 clones, with 70% to 90% occurring once and the leading ten covering roughly 43%. Germline lookup yields CDR1 GTSNPN and CDR2 SVGIG (reference sequence). The germline V and J ends were trimmed by 3 bases and 6 bases, with 10 bases remaining between them. CDR3 length equals 12 residues. The origin of this receptor is a man aged 50 to 60 in good health. The chain carries TRBV30 and TRBJ2-3; D unresolved. Material for sequencing was blood. The CDR3: CAWSPHQDTQYF. The CDR3 DNA sequence: TGTGCCTGGAGCCCCCATCAGGATACGCAGTATTTT.